This T cell receptor (beta chain) was obtained from a study of regulatory T cells in long-lasting Graves disease. HTBI primers from iRepertoire and Arm-PCR of CDR3 regions yielded the TCR beta libraries. TCRdb re-called the multiplex PCR reads with MiXCR, one entry per CDR3 protein. The sample includes under 450,000 distinct CDR3 sequences, around 20% seen only once; the top ten take about a quarter. Regarding time point: persistent/refractory GD, antithyroid drugs over 5 years with positive TRAb. RNA extracted from PBMCs served as the sequencing template. Germline V gene sequence: CDR1 KGHSH, CDR2 LQKENI. Deletions cut 3 bases from V and 2 bases from J, with 10 bases between. The CDR3 length is 14 residues.

Sequenced here: peripheral blood mononuclear cells (PBMCs), sampled when the disease was refractory, from a patient treated with antithyroid drugs. The chain carries TRBV18 and TRBJ1-2, with D possibly matching TRBD1 (6 bases). This TCR came from a female donor with Graves disease. CDR3 nucleotide sequence: TGTGCCAGCTCACCCCCGCAGGGGAACTATGGCTACACCTTC. It yields the protein CASSPPQGNYGYTF.